This is a list of T cell receptor beta chains from one sample in a study of graft-versus-host responses after intestinal transplantation. This table comes from immunoSEQ multiplex PCR, and its TCRdb copy is limited to in-frame clones, with some not included. The sample has about 10,000 clones, approximately 87% seen once. Material: PBMCs, obtained about 250 days after intestinal transplant. These receptors came from a human patient who received an intestinal transplant, so some T cells may come from the graft donor. Each CDR3 is given with its conserved first and last residue. The order of the fields is D gene, V gene, clone size, J gene, CDR3 protein. A D gene is named only where the DNA matches it firmly. Size tells how often a clone was seen (once, few, many) or the class of an expanded clone, and some rows leave it out.

TRBD1	TRBV20-1	few	TRBJ1-1	CSATGGVEAFF
TRBD2	TRBV23-1	NA	TRBJ2-7	CASTPQTGLAVTYEQYF
TRBD1	TRBV2	NA	TRBJ2-4	CASGQGAPNIQYF
NA	TRBV5-1	NA	TRBJ1-2	CASTVGPHLYGYTF
TRBD1	TRBV30	NA	TRBJ1-2	CAWSAGTGIYGYTF
NA	TRBV7-9	NA	TRBJ2-5	CASSLGLWEEETQYF
NA	TRBV27	NA	TRBJ2-1	CASSWAGNEQFF
NA	TRBV4-2	NA	TRBJ2-7	CASSQVGPGHEQYF
TRBD2	TRBV5-5	NA	TRBJ2-3	CASSQTGLAGPGGTDTQYF
TRBD2	TRBV19	NA	TRBJ2-1	CASSTDLAGGSDEQFF
TRBD2	TRBV29-1	NA	TRBJ2-5	CSVGQGSLAGGVQETQYF
TRBD1	TRBV28	NA	TRBJ1-5	CASSRMDRRSNQPQHF
NA	TRBV7-2	NA	TRBJ1-2	CASSLQPGGYTF